What follows are 16 T cell receptor beta chains derived from one specimen sequenced in a study of cytomegalovirus exposure and HLA in healthy donors (dated by TCRdb to 2015 to 2018). Libraries were constructed by the immunoSEQ multiplex PCR assay. For the multiplex PCR, a mixture combining 60 forward primers for TCR Vbeta segments and 13 reverse primers for TCR Jbeta segments was used. The table was pulled from immuneACCESS by TCRdb, which kept in-frame rearrangements only. Such tables lose some clones; where checked, under half of the loss comes from unresolved V genes, and the rest has no known cause. The sample table shows 150,000 to 200,000 clones, and approximately 80% are seen once. The ten most abundant clones make up about 6% of the sample. The source material was PBMCs. The receptors come from a woman younger than 45 in good health and CMV-seropositive.

The chain employs TRBV7-8 and TRBJ1-2; D unresolved. The germline V gene encodes CDR1 SGHVS and CDR2 FQNEAQ. The CDR3 covers 13 residues. V was clipped by 1 base and J by 2 bases, with 5 bases between them. The CDR3 DNA follows: TGTGCCAGCAGCTTAGAGCGAAACTATGGCTACACCTTC. It translates to CASSLERNYGYTF.

The rearrangement links TRBV2 to TRBJ2-1; D possibly corresponds to TRBD1 (5 bases). V dropped 8 bases and J dropped 4 bases, with 12 bases sitting between them. This CDR3 contains 13 residues. Germline loops: CDR1 SNHLY, CDR2 FYNNEI. For the CDR3, the DNA is TGTGCCAGCGAGAGGACACAATACAATGAGCAGTTCTTC. Amino acids: CASERTQYNEQFF.

This clone was found a few times. The chain couples TRBV11-2 to TRBJ2-3; D may be TRBD1 (5 bases). Germline V gives CDR1 SGHAT, CDR2 FQNNGV. The V and J ends lost 5 bases and 5 bases respectively, with 8 bases between them. The CDR3 contains 12 residues. CDR3 nucleotide sequence: TGTGCCAGCAGCCAAGGGGTAGATACGCAGTATTTT. This encodes CASSQGVDTQYF.

About this clone: In the same sample, other DNA sequences code for this CDR3. The chain is built from TRBV13 and TRBJ2-7; 8 nucleotides agree with TRBD2. CDR1 PRHDT and CDR2 FYEKMQ come from the germline V gene (reference sequence). V lost 8 bases to trimming and J lost 4 bases; unmatched junction nucleotides: 7. This CDR3 is built from 13 residues. The CDR3 protein is CASQSGGSYEQYF. CDR3 bases: TGTGCCAGCCAGAGCGGGGGCTCTTACGAGCAGTACTTC.

This chain uses TRBV6-6 with TRBJ1-5; 7 bases match TRBD1. The CDR3 extends over 15 amino acids. Germline CDR1 MNHNY, CDR2 SVGAGI (reference sequence). The junction had 10 bases not matched to a gene; V was cut back by 5 bases and J by 6 bases. The CDR3 coding sequence is TGTGCCAGCAGTCTTCCTGGACAGGAAGGTCAGCCCCAGCATTTT. It is translated as CASSLPGQEGQPQHF.

V and J are TRBV9 and TRBJ2-3; D is perhaps TRBD2 (6 bases). Germline CDR1 and CDR2: SGDLS and YYNGEE. The CDR3 has 14 residues. V lost 3 bases and J 2 bases, leaving 10 bases between the germline ends. CDR3 nucleotides: TGTGCCAGCAGCGGGGGGGAACTCACAGATACGCAGTATTTT. Protein product: CASSGGELTDTQYF.

The chain joins TRBV7-9 to TRBJ2-1, with D unresolved. Germline CDR1 is SEHNR and CDR2 is FQNEAQ (reference sequence). This CDR3 is built from 14 residues. Between the trimmed V and J ends, which lost 5 bases and 0 bases, there was a span of 8 bases. CDR3 nucleotides: TGTGCCAGCAGCACTGCGGTCTCCTACAATGAGCAGTTCTTC. It codes for CASSTAVSYNEQFF.

The rearrangement uses TRBV6-6 and TRBJ1-5; the match to TRBD1 covers 9 bases. The germline CDR1 and CDR2 sequences are MNHNY and SVGAGI (reference sequence). Unmatched junction bases numbered 3, after V lost 0 bases and J lost 6 bases. The CDR3 consists of 15 residues. The CDR3 DNA follows: TGTGCCAGCAGTTACTCGAGGACAGGGGCTCAGCCCCAGCATTTT. This gives the protein CASSYSRTGAQPQHF.

The V call is TRBV2, the J call TRBJ1-4; 10 bases map to TRBD1. J gave up 12 bases and V 0 bases, and 10 bases lay outside the gene matches. Germline CDR1 is SNHLY and CDR2 is FYNNEI. This CDR3 is 16 amino acids long. The CDR3 DNA follows: TGTGCCAGCAGTGAAGCCCTTGGACAGGGGGGGTCGGAACTGTTTTTT. The encoded protein is CASSEALGQGGSELFF.

The chain couples TRBV7-9 to TRBJ1-1; TRBD1 agrees at 7 bases. The germline gives CDR1 SEHNR, CDR2 FQNEAQ (reference sequence). CDR3 length: 15 amino acids. With V trimmed by 3 bases and J by 0 bases, 4 bases remained unmatched. CDR3 DNA: TGTGCCAGCAGCTTCGACGACAGGGTGAACACTGAAGCTTTCTTT. Protein sequence: CASSFDDRVNTEAFF. Full variable domain (missing parts from reference TRBV7-9 and TRBJ1-1): DTGVSQNPRHKITKRGQNVTFRCDPISEHNRLYWYRQTLGQGPEFLTYFQNEAQLEKSRLLSDRFSAERPKGSFSTLEIQRTEQGDSAMYLCASSFDDRVNTEAFFGQGTRLTVV.

The CDR3 bases are TGTGCCAGTAGCCCCGGGACAGGGCTCTACGAGCAGTACTTC. This translates into CASSPGTGLYEQYF. The V call is TRBV19, the J call TRBJ2-7, with 9 bases aligning to TRBD1. V gave up 6 bases and J gave up 3 bases; unmatched junction bases: 6. Germline loops: CDR1 LNHDA, CDR2 SQIVND (reference sequence). The CDR3 is made up of 14 amino acids.

The genes are TRBV7-2 and TRBJ1-1, with D unclear. This CDR3 region has 15 residues. The V gene's germline CDR1 is SGHTA and CDR2 FQGNSA. The V gene lost 1 base and the J gene lost 0 bases, with 9 bases spanning the gap. CDR3 sequence: CASSLDIAMNTEAFF. CDR3 bases: TGTGCCAGCAGCTTAGATATAGCAATGAACACTGAAGCTTTCTTT. The whole variable domain, filled in from reference TRBV7-2 and TRBJ1-1, reads GAGVSQSPSNKVTEKGKDVELRCDPISGHTALYWYRQSLGQGLEFLIYFQGNSAPDKSGLPSDRFSAERTGGSVSTLTIQRTQQEDSAVYLCASSLDIAMNTEAFFGQGTRLTVV.

This rearrangement joins TRBV2 to TRBJ2-7, with D tentatively TRBD2 (5 bases). CDR1 and CDR2 (germline): SNHLY, FYNNEI. V shed 8 bases and J shed 0 bases, with 11 bases lying between them. The CDR3 covers 13 residues. This CDR3 is CASVGAFSYEQYF. The CDR3 DNA sequence: TGTGCCAGCGTGGGAGCCTTCTCCTACGAGCAGTACTTC.

V gene TRBV5-1 combines with J gene TRBJ1-4, with 8 bases fitting TRBD1. The CDR3 runs 15 residues. Losses at the gene ends were 0 bases for V and 4 bases for J; bases not matched to a gene: 2. Germline-derived CDR1 and CDR2 are SGHRS and YFSETQ. The CDR3 is CASSLATGVNEKLFF. The CDR3 coding sequence is TGCGCCAGCAGCTTGGCGACAGGGGTTAATGAAAAACTGTTTTTT.

The CDR3 loop is CASSLGQGAINYGYTF. The DNA of the CDR3 is TGTGCCAGCAGCTTGGGACAGGGGGCGATTAACTATGGCTACACCTTC. The chain recombines TRBV5-4 with TRBJ1-2, with 10 bases identical to TRBD1. The V gene end was trimmed by 0 bases and the J gene end by 1 base; junction bases not matched to a gene: 3. This CDR3 has 16 residues. Germline assignment: CDR1 SGHNT and CDR2 YYREEE (reference sequence).

As to this clone: One end of the junction does not line up with germline, which may come from a read error. The chain carries TRBV7-9 and TRBJ1-5, with 7 nucleotides matching TRBD1. CDR3 length equals 18 residues. Germline V gene sequence: CDR1 SEHNR, CDR2 FQNEAQ (reference sequence). The CDR3 DNA is TGTTCCAGCAGTCCCGGAGGGGGCAGTCCGAATAGCAATCAGCCCCAGCATTTT. It translates to CSSSPGGGSPNSNQPQHF.